This entry features one T cell receptor (beta chain) sequence. The antigen is not known. Only in-frame clones appear in the TCRdb table, and some are missing; sequencing was by immunoSEQ multiplex PCR. The table records under 25,000 clones, 84% of them present only once. CDR1 and CDR2 (germline): SGHVS, FQNEAQ. The CDR3 sequence is 14 residues long. V shed 5 bases and J shed 10 bases, with 15 bases lying between them. The data are from a study of EBV T-cell therapy then PD-1 blockade in nasopharyngeal carcinoma. Sample treatment: AdE1-LMPpoly-expanded autologous EBV-specific T-cell therapy followed by anti-PD-1 nivolumab.

This clonotype originated in a man aged 40-49 years with nasopharyngeal carcinoma. The chain uses TRBV7-8 and TRBJ1-6, with D hard to call. The sample was CD8+ T cells from blood, taken at roughly day 32 from a patient whose treatment included autologous EBV-specific T cells and nivolumab. CDR3 protein: CASSQAREASPLHF. The DNA of the CDR3 is TGTGCCAGCAGCCAGGCGAGGGAGGCCTCACCCCTCCACTTT.